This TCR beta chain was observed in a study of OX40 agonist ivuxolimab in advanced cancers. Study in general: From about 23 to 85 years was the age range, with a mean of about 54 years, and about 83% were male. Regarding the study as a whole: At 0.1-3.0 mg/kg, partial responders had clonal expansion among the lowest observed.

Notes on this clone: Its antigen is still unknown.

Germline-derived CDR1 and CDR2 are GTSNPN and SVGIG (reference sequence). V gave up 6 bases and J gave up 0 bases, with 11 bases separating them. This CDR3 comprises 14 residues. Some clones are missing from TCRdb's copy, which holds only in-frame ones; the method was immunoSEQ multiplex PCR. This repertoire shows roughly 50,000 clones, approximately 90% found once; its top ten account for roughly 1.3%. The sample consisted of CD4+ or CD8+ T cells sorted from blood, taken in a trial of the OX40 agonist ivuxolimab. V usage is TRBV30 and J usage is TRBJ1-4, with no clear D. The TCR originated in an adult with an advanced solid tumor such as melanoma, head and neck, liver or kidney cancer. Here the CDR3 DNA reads TGTGCCTGCCCGGCCTATGCAACTAATGAAAAACTGTTTTTT. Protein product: CACPAYATNEKLFF.